This T cell receptor (beta chain) comes out of a study of Graves' ophthalmopathy and Graves' hyperthyroidism. About the study: Hyperthyroidism was classified as stable if no ophthalmopathy occurred within 18 months of follow-up. The study, taken as a whole, reports: Clonotypes were expanded in thyroid at above 0.001 frequency, and most also appeared in blood. Progression of ophthalmopathy was predicted by the model with 65% to 71% sensitivity and approximately 72% specificity.

TCR beta CDR3 regions were amplified from RNA transcripts. The first-round RT-PCR employed HTBI primers together with the Qiagen OneStep RT-PCR kit. A multiplex PCR was then performed as the second round. TCRdb reprocessed the multiplex PCR reads with MiXCR, giving one entry per CDR3 protein. The table lists more than 1,000,000 distinct CDR3 sequences, roughly 35% of them singletons. This clonotype was counted ten times or more. Its specificity is unknown. A read error may account for a junction end that differs from germline. The CDR3 spans 14 residues. Germline V lookup: CDR1 SGHRS, CDR2 YFSETQ. Pregnant or lactating patients and those with other autoimmune diseases or uncontrolled infections were excluded.

The receptor's source is an adult man with Graves' hyperthyroidism. Sequenced: peripheral blood or thyroid tissue (not recorded which). This rearrangement joins TRBV5-1 to TRBJ1-1; D is ambiguous. This chain's CDR3 is CASSLVGMNTEAFF. For the CDR3, the DNA is TGTGCCAGCAGCTTAGTAGGGATGAACACTGAAGCTTTCTTT.